This T cell receptor (beta chain) was recovered during a study of T cells in Graves' hyperthyroidism and ophthalmopathy. Germline V gene sequence: CDR1 SQVTM, CDR2 ANQGSEA. V was trimmed by 1 base and J by 7 bases, leaving 10 bases between them. The length of the CDR3 is 13 residues. RNA transcripts were the template for amplifying TCR beta CDR3 regions. An initial round of RT-PCR targeting the TCR CDR3 relied on the HTBI primer set. TCRdb ran MiXCR on the multiplex PCR reads and lists one entry per CDR3 protein. The sample contains about 540,000 distinct CDR3 sequences, about half of which appear only once. This clonotype was observed a handful of times.

The TCR originated in a woman aged 18-35 years with Graves' hyperthyroidism. What was sequenced was peripheral blood or thyroid tissue (not recorded which). V usage is TRBV29-1 and J usage is TRBJ2-2; D is possibly TRBD1 or TRBD2 (5 bases each). The CDR3 bases are TGCAGCGTTGAAGTGAGGGGTAGCGGGGAGCTGTTTTTT. It encodes CSVEVRGSGELFF.